One sample yielded the 23 T cell receptor beta chains listed below, sequenced in a study of blood T cell repertoires in COVID-19. Repertoires were generated with immunoSEQ multiplex PCR, while TCRdb's copy carries only in-frame clones and drops some. The table lists fewer than 300,000 clones, 75% to 95% of them singletons. Input material: PBMCs or T cells enriched from blood (not recorded which). The source is a woman under 40 who had recovered from COVID-19.

The rearrangement uses TRBV7-8 and TRBJ2-1; D uncertain. V lost 5 bases to trimming and J lost 0 bases, with 20 bases between them. The CDR3 loop spans 18 amino acids. The germline CDR1 and CDR2 sequences are SGHVS and FQNEAQ. The DNA of the CDR3 is TGTGCCAGCAGCCACGCTTCTAGAGCCTCTTACTCCTACAATGAGCAGTTCTTC. This sequence encodes CASSHASRASYSYNEQFF. The whole variable domain, remainder taken from reference TRBV7-8 and TRBJ2-1, is GAGVSQSPRYKVAKRGQDVALRCDPISGHVSLFWYQQALGQGPEFLTYFQNEAQLDKSGLPSDRFFAERPEGSVSTLKIQRTQQEDSAVYLCASSHASRASYSYNEQFFGPGTRLTVL.

This chain links TRBV27 with TRBJ2-3; TRBD2 agrees at 7 bases. Germline V gene data show CDR1 as MNHEY and CDR2 as SMNVEV (reference sequence). Losses at the gene ends were 3 bases for V and 5 bases for J; bases not matched to a gene: 5. The CDR3 loop spans 14 amino acids. CDR3 coding DNA: TGTGCCAGCAGTTTCGCGGGGGAGGGAGATACGCAGTATTTT. Protein: CASSFAGEGDTQYF.

J is TRBJ1-5 and V is TRBV6-6; a weak D match, TRBD1 (6 bases). V lost 10 bases to trimming and J lost 1 base, with 14 bases between them. This CDR3 comprises 14 residues. Per germline, CDR1 MNHNY and CDR2 SVGAGI (reference sequence). The CDR3 region has the DNA TGTGCCACAGGGGCTAGGGGGAGCAATCAGCCCCAGCATTTT. The encoded protein is CATGARGSNQPQHF.

The V call is TRBV24-1, the J call TRBJ2-1; D perhaps matches TRBD1 (5 bases). Trimming left V 1 base short and J 7 bases short, with 13 bases between. This CDR3 comprises 15 residues. Looked up from germline, CDR1 is KGHDR and CDR2 is SFDVKD. The CDR3 here is CATSDFGALWNEQFF. For the CDR3, the DNA is TGTGCCACCAGTGATTTTGGGGCCCTGTGGAATGAGCAGTTCTTC.

The V call is TRBV24-1, the J call TRBJ1-5; the D gene is possibly TRBD1 (6 bases). The germline V gene encodes CDR1 KGHDR and CDR2 SFDVKD. Trimming removed 4 bases from V and 5 bases from J, with 14 bases in between. The length of the CDR3 is 15 residues. This CDR3 reads CATSDARAGDQPQHF. In DNA, the CDR3 is TGTGCCACCAGTGACGCTAGGGCAGGGGATCAGCCCCAGCATTTT.

The chain carries TRBV5-1 and TRBJ1-4; D not certain. The CDR3 runs to 15 residues. Looked up from germline, CDR1 is SGHRS and CDR2 is YFSETQ. Trimming cost V 4 bases and J 3 bases, with 13 bases left between them. In nucleotides, the CDR3 is TGCGCCAGCAGCCTAGACCGGAGGTCTAATGAAAAACTGTTTTTT. Translation gives CASSLDRRSNEKLFF.

The gene calls are TRBV5-1 and TRBJ1-2, with TRBD1 identical over 7 bases. V was clipped by 0 bases and J by 4 bases; unmatched bases: 3. The CDR3 has 14 amino acids. Germline CDR1 is SGHRS and CDR2 is YFSETQ. CDR3 nucleotide sequence: TGCGCCAGCAGCTTGGCCCGGGACAGCTATGGCTACACCTTC. Protein: CASSLARDSYGYTF. Full variable domain (remainder filled in from reference TRBV5-1 and TRBJ1-2): KAGVTQTPRYLIKTRGQQVTLSCSPISGHRSVSWYQQTPGQGLQFLFEYFSETQRNKGNFPGRFSGRQFSNSRSEMNVSTLELGDSALYLCASSLARDSYGYTFGSGTRLTVV.

Only one count was recorded for this clone. The J gene is TRBJ2-1, the V gene TRBV21-1; TRBD2 reflects the table's D call only, with no check against the DNA. TRBV21-1 is an annotated pseudogene. This CDR3 has 16 amino acids. The CDR3: CASSKRGTSGRDEQFF. In DNA, the CDR3 is TGTGCCAGCAGCAAAAGGGGTACTAGCGGGAGGGACGAGCAGTTCTTC.

V and J are TRBV11-2 and TRBJ1-2; tentatively, D is TRBD1 (5 bases). In germline, CDR1 is SGHAT, CDR2 FQNNGV. CDR3 length equals 15 residues. V gave up 3 bases and J gave up 2 bases, with 13 bases separating them. Here the CDR3 DNA reads TGTGCCAGCAGCTTGGGCGACAGCCCCAACTATGGCTACACCTTC. It yields the protein CASSLGDSPNYGYTF.

The V and J genes are TRBV4-1 and TRBJ1-2; the match to TRBD1 covers 8 bases. This CDR3 contains 17 residues. V shed 0 bases, J shed 3 bases, and the junction held 9 bases outside the gene matches. Germline CDR1 is MGHRA and CDR2 is YSYEKL. This CDR3 reads CASSQEPRGRGDYGYTF. CDR3 nucleotide sequence: TGCGCCAGCAGCCAAGAACCCAGGGGGCGCGGGGACTATGGCTACACCTTC.

This chain links TRBV14 with TRBJ2-1; 8 bases agree with TRBD2. The germline gives CDR1 SGHDN, CDR2 FVKESK. The CDR3 has 13 residues. V was pared by 6 bases and J by 7 bases, with 5 bases of the junction left unmatched. The CDR3 DNA reads TGTGCCAGCAGACAACTAGCGGAAAATGAGCAGTTCTTC. Its translation: CASRQLAENEQFF.

V gene TRBV18 combines with J gene TRBJ1-1; D not resolved. The germline gives CDR1 KGHSH, CDR2 LQKENI. Trimming cost V 2 bases and J 0 bases, with 4 bases left between them. The CDR3 extends over 13 amino acids. The CDR3 loop is CASSPNLNTEAFF. The CDR3 DNA reads TGTGCCAGCTCACCAAACTTGAACACTGAAGCTTTCTTT.

The table lists this clone with a count of one. This chain joins TRBV7-6 and TRBJ2-2, with TRBD2 identical over 7 bases. J lost 4 bases, V lost 3 bases, and 14 bases had no gene match. CDR3 length: 18 amino acids. Germline CDR1 reads SGHVS; CDR2 reads FNYEAQ. CDR3 DNA sequence: TGTGCCAGCAGCTTTACGGGGGGTAGTTGGTCTTTCACCGGGGAGCTGTTTTTT. This codes for CASSFTGGSWSFTGELFF.

V is TRBV7-8 and J is TRBJ1-5; tentative D call: TRBD1 (6 bases). This CDR3 is 15 amino acids long. Germline CDR1 SGHVS, CDR2 FQNEAQ. V shed 1 base and J shed 3 bases, with 10 bases lying between them. The CDR3 loop reads CASSLEQGPNQPQHF. CDR3 DNA sequence: TGTGCCAGCAGCTTAGAACAGGGCCCCAATCAGCCCCAGCATTTT.

The rearrangement uses TRBV6-5 and TRBJ1-5; 7 nucleotides match TRBD1. The germline CDR1 and CDR2 sequences are MNHEY and SVGAGI. This CDR3 is built from 13 residues. J lost 7 bases, V lost 6 bases, and 6 bases had no gene match. The CDR3 DNA reads as TGTGCCAGCAGAAACCCAGGGGGGCAGCCCCAGCATTTT. Its translation: CASRNPGGQPQHF.

This sequence joins TRBV5-1 and TRBJ2-1; D is perhaps TRBD2 (5 bases). Trimming shortened V by 4 bases and J by 5 bases, and 16 bases separated the two germline ends. CDR3 length: 15 amino acids. Germline V lookup: CDR1 SGHRS, CDR2 YFSETQ. The CDR3 bases are TGCGCCAGCAGCCTTGTTTGGACTGGTAACAATGAGCAGTTCTTC. As protein: CASSLVWTGNNEQFF.

CDR3 region: CASSLARGAHTDTQYF. The CDR3, as DNA: TGTGCCAGCAGCTTAGCGCGGGGGGCTCACACAGATACGCAGTATTTT. The chain couples TRBV7-2 to TRBJ2-3; 8 bases align to TRBD2. CDR1 and CDR2 (germline): SGHTA, FQGNSA. The ends lost 0 bases at V and 2 bases at J; junction bases unmatched: 4. The CDR3 is made up of 16 amino acids.

This clone is a singleton in its sample. The genes are TRBV24-1 and TRBJ2-3; D not certain. The CDR3 runs 14 residues. CDR1 and CDR2 from the germline V gene are KGHDR and SFDVKD. V lost 3 bases and J lost 0, with 6 bases in between. DNA of the CDR3: TGTGCCACCAGTGATGCTACTAGCACAGATACGCAGTATTTT. It encodes CATSDATSTDTQYF.

This clone was counted once. The genes are TRBV5-1 and TRBJ2-7; D not resolved. Trimming stripped 0 bases from V and 7 bases from J, with 14 bases between. This CDR3 has 14 residues. Germline assignment: CDR1 SGHRS and CDR2 YFSETQ. This CDR3 reads CASSLESDSGEQYF. CDR3 sequence (DNA): TGCGCCAGCAGCTTGGAATCCGACTCTGGAGAGCAGTACTTC.

The chain carries TRBV2 and TRBJ1-4; D is perhaps TRBD1 (5 bases). Germline CDR1 and CDR2: SNHLY and FYNNEI. The germline V and J ends were trimmed by 5 bases and 1 base, with 11 bases remaining between them. The CDR3 totals 15 residues. The CDR3 reads CASSPAGGTNEKLFF. The CDR3 nucleotides are TGTGCCAGCAGTCCTGCCGGGGGAACTAATGAAAAACTGTTTTTT.

This CDR3 reads CASSEGPSQGTWTAATYEQYF. The CDR3 bases are TGTGCCAGCAGTGAAGGCCCCTCCCAAGGGACCTGGACAGCCGCAACGTACGAGCAGTACTTC. This chain links TRBV2 with TRBJ2-7; possibly TRBD1 for D (6 bases). The CDR3 extends over 21 amino acids. Germline lookup yields CDR1 SNHLY and CDR2 FYNNEI. The V end lost 1 base, the J end lost 4 bases, and 32 bases lay between the germline ends.

This sequence joins TRBV4-3 and TRBJ2-5; D is perhaps TRBD2 (6 bases). The CDR3 is 13 residues long. V lost 4 bases and J lost 4, with 10 bases in between. CDR1 and CDR2 (germline): LGHNA, YSLEER. The CDR3 here is CASSPEGRETQYF. The CDR3 DNA reads TGCGCCAGCAGCCCGGAGGGGAGAGAGACCCAGTACTTC.

This chain connects TRBV6-5 to TRBJ2-2; the D gene is possibly TRBD1 (6 bases). CDR3 size: 16 residues. The germline V gene encodes CDR1 MNHEY and CDR2 SVGAGI. V lost 4 bases to trimming and J lost 7 bases, with 19 bases between them. This CDR3 is CASSSQGILRGGELFF. CDR3 coding DNA: TGTGCCAGCAGTTCTCAGGGGATTCTACGGGGCGGGGAGCTGTTTTTT.